These 18 T cell receptor beta chains share one sample of origin, sequenced in a study of blood T cell repertoires in COVID-19. This table comes from immunoSEQ multiplex PCR, and its TCRdb copy is limited to in-frame clones, with some not included. The sample has around 130,000 clones; about 84% are singletons. The sample consisted of peripheral blood. The receptors were gathered from a woman aged 55-69 years with acute or convalescent COVID-19.

In nucleotides, the CDR3 is TGTGCCAGCAGCTTCGACAGGGTGAACACCGGGGAGCTGTTTTTT. Amino acid sequence: CASSFDRVNTGELFF. The gene calls are TRBV5-4 and TRBJ2-2, with 7 nucleotides matching TRBD1. Trimming cost V 2 bases and J 1 base; bases outside gene matches: 2. CDR3 length: 15 residues. Germline V CDR1 and CDR2: SGHNT, YYREEE (reference sequence).

The rearrangement links TRBV18 to TRBJ1-1; a possible D gene is TRBD1 (6 bases). Germline V gene sequence: CDR1 KGHSH, CDR2 LQKENI. V was clipped by 3 bases and J by 1 base, with 9 bases between them. The CDR3 has 14 residues. CDR3 protein: CASSPMTGNTEAFF. DNA of the CDR3: TGTGCCAGCTCACCCATGACAGGGAACACTGAAGCTTTCTTT.

The chain has TRBV30 and TRBJ1-6, with 8 bases identical to TRBD1. With 3 bases clipped from V and 7 bases from J, the junction kept 5 bases outside the gene matches. CDR1 and CDR2 (germline): GTSNPN, SVGIG (reference sequence). CDR3 length: 14 amino acids. CDR3 in amino acids: CAWRRRGLNSPLHF. CDR3 nucleotides: TGTGCCTGGAGGCGCAGGGGGCTGAATTCACCCCTCCACTTT. The entire variable domain, with the rest obtained from reference TRBV30 and TRBJ1-6, is as follows: SQTIHQWPATLVQPVGSPLSLECTVEGTSNPNLYWYRQAAGRGLQLLFYSVGIGQISSEVPQNLSASRPQDRQFILSSKKLLLSDSGFYLCAWRRRGLNSPLHFGNGTRLTVT.

The chain combines TRBV9 with TRBJ2-3; 16 nucleotides line up with TRBD2. The CDR3 is 16 amino acids. The trim removed 5 bases at V and 13 bases at J, leaving 13 bases unmatched. Per germline, CDR1 SGDLS and CDR2 YYNGEE. As DNA, the CDR3 is TGTGCCAGCAGTGCATTCGGCGGGACTAGCGGGGGGGAGGAGTATTTT. Translation: CASSAFGGTSGGEEYF.

V and J are TRBV12-3 or TRBV12-4 and TRBJ1-2; unclear D gene. V was cut by 3 bases and J by 7 bases, with 9 bases left in between. The CDR3 covers 12 residues. DNA of the CDR3: TGTGCCAGCAGTTTCAGCGGGATTGGCTACACCTTC. Protein product: CASSFSGIGYTF.

The V call is TRBV7-2, the J call TRBJ1-3; D ambiguous. This CDR3 contains 16 residues. Trimming took off 5 bases at V and 4 bases at J, with 18 bases between the two ends. CDR1 is SGHTA and CDR2 is FQGNSA in the germline V gene. CDR3 in DNA: TGTGCCAGCAGCCCCCTCCCGGAGGTATTGGGAAACACCATATATTTT. Protein product: CASSPLPEVLGNTIYF.

The rearrangement uses TRBV7-2 and TRBJ2-7, with a possible D match to TRBD1 (6 bases). V was cut by 5 bases and J by 2 bases, with 16 bases left in between. The CDR3 consists of 15 residues. Germline values: CDR1 SGHTA, CDR2 FQGNSA. CDR3 DNA sequence: TGTGCCAGCAGCCCCCAAACAGGGCCGACCTACGAGCAGTACTTC. Translating gives CASSPQTGPTYEQYF.

This clone was seen a handful of times. This chain joins TRBV6-5 and TRBJ1-1; D call uncertain. CDR1 and CDR2 (germline): MNHEY, SVGAGI. CDR3 size: 13 residues. V was clipped by 8 bases and J by 0 bases, with 10 bases between them. The CDR3 loop is CASLETMNTEAFF. CDR3 sequence (DNA): TGTGCCAGCCTCGAAACTATGAACACTGAAGCTTTCTTT.

CDR3 region: CASSFGQGVTDTQYF. As DNA, the CDR3 is TGCGCCAGCAGCTTTGGACAGGGGGTCACAGATACGCAGTATTTT. This chain joins TRBV5-1 and TRBJ2-3; 10 bases match TRBD1. CDR1 is SGHRS and CDR2 is YFSETQ in the germline V gene. The CDR3 extends over 15 amino acids. Trimming cost V 2 bases and J 2 bases; bases outside gene matches: 2.

The chain employs TRBV30 and TRBJ1-1, with 7 bases fitting TRBD1. V shed 4 bases, J shed 0 bases, and the junction held 5 bases outside the gene matches. Germline loops: CDR1 GTSNPN, CDR2 SVGIG (reference sequence). The CDR3 sequence is 14 residues long. CDR3 residues: CAWTATGVNTEAFF. The CDR3 DNA reads as TGTGCCTGGACGGCTACAGGGGTGAACACTGAAGCTTTCTTT.

The chain joins TRBV30 to TRBJ1-2; 11 nucleotides agree with TRBD1. The CDR3 spans 13 residues. The V segment lost 2 bases and the J segment 7 bases; nucleotides outside the gene matches: 3. Germline V gene sequence: CDR1 GTSNPN, CDR2 SVGIG (reference sequence). CDR3 loop: CAWSSGTGGGYTF. CDR3 in DNA: TGTGCCTGGAGTTCCGGGACAGGGGGTGGCTACACCTTC.

The chain employs TRBV11-3 and TRBJ2-3; tentative D call: TRBD2 (6 bases). The V gene's germline CDR1 is SGHNT and CDR2 YENEEA. Trimming cost V 5 bases and J 2 bases, with 23 bases left between them. The CDR3 length is 18 residues. The CDR3 loop is CASSPGLLFNGYTDTQYF. CDR3 DNA sequence: TGTGCCAGCAGCCCGGGACTCTTATTCAACGGGTACACAGATACGCAGTATTTT.

The V gene is TRBV3-1 (or the pseudogene TRBV3-2), the J gene TRBJ1-6; TRBD1 is a possible D gene (6 bases). CDR1 and CDR2 (germline): LGHDT, YNNKEL (reference sequence). The CDR3 has 20 residues. The V gene lost 1 base and the J gene lost 6 bases, with 25 bases spanning the gap. Here the CDR3 reads CASSQGDFANPGQTNSPLHF. The DNA of the CDR3 is TGTGCCAGCAGCCAAGGCGACTTCGCTAACCCGGGACAAACTAATTCACCCCTCCACTTT.

V is TRBV12-5 and J is TRBJ1-1, with 7 bases fitting TRBD1. Germline CDR1 is LGHNT and CDR2 is FRNRAP. The CDR3 is 15 residues long. Trimming cost V 0 bases and J 6 bases; bases outside gene matches: 7. The CDR3 nucleotides are TGTGCTAGTGGTTTGGTACGCGGGACAGTTTCTGAAGCTTTCTTT. It specifies CASGLVRGTVSEAFF.

The chain is built from TRBV9 and TRBJ1-5; D not resolved. This CDR3 is built from 12 residues. The V gene lost 3 bases and the J gene lost 4 bases, with 5 bases spanning the gap. Germline V gives CDR1 SGDLS, CDR2 YYNGEE. The CDR3 loop is CASSGLNQPQHF. Written as DNA, the CDR3 is TGTGCCAGCAGCGGTCTAAATCAGCCCCAGCATTTT.

The DNA of the CDR3 is TGTGCCAGCAGCATAGATCAGGGGACCGGGGAGCTGTTTTTT. It yields the protein CASSIDQGTGELFF. The chain is built from TRBV7-9 and TRBJ2-2; possibly TRBD1 for D (6 bases). There are 14 residues in the CDR3. Trimming cost V 5 bases and J 5 bases, with 12 bases left between them. Germline lookup yields CDR1 SEHNR and CDR2 FQNEAQ (reference sequence). Variable domain in full (rest from reference TRBV7-9 and TRBJ2-2): DTGVSQNPRHKITKRGQNVTFRCDPISEHNRLYWYRQTLGQGPEFLTYFQNEAQLEKSRLLSDRFSAERPKGSFSTLEIQRTEQGDSAMYLCASSIDQGTGELFFGEGSRLTVL.

This clone was recorded once. The rearrangement uses TRBV10-3 and TRBJ1-1, with TRBD1 matching 12 bases. J gave up 11 bases and V 6 bases, and 13 bases lay outside the gene matches. The CDR3 is made up of 15 amino acids. CDR1 and CDR2 from the germline V gene are ENHRY and SYGVKD. CDR3 region: CAISLTGTGGAGAFF. CDR3 DNA sequence: TGTGCCATCAGCCTAACCGGGACAGGGGGCGCGGGGGCTTTCTTT.

This clone has ten or more counts. The chain carries TRBV21-1 and TRBJ1-2. TRBV21-1 is described as a pseudogene. This CDR3 has 15 residues. CDR3: CASSHSTGGDYGYTF. CDR3 in DNA: TGTGCCAGCAGCCATTCGACGGGGGGCGACTATGGCTACACCTTC.